The TCR beta chain under discussion was sequenced for a study of T cells in Graves' hyperthyroidism and ophthalmopathy. On the study more broadly: At initial diagnosis, before any treatment had begun, peripheral blood was obtained.

The table lists this clonotype with a few counts. RNA transcripts provided the source from which TCR beta CDR3 regions were amplified. The study used the HTBI primer set for a first-round RT-PCR of the TCR CDR3. In TCRdb, the multiplex PCR reads were re-called with MiXCR into one record per CDR3 protein. The sample contains some 560,000 distinct CDR3 sequences, roughly 15% of which appear only once. The germline V gene encodes CDR1 MNHEY and CDR2 SMNVEV (reference sequence). This CDR3 spans 15 amino acids. V lost 2 bases, J lost 0 bases, and 9 bases lay in between. Fresh peripheral blood, 8 to 10 ml, was the source of the PBMCs.

The chain employs TRBV27 and TRBJ2-3; D unclear. This receptor was identified in a woman aged 40-49 years with Graves' hyperthyroidism. Sequenced input: blood. CDR3 in DNA: TGTGCCAGCAGTTTAATCGGGCGGAGCACAGATACGCAGTATTTT. It yields the protein CASSLIGRSTDTQYF.